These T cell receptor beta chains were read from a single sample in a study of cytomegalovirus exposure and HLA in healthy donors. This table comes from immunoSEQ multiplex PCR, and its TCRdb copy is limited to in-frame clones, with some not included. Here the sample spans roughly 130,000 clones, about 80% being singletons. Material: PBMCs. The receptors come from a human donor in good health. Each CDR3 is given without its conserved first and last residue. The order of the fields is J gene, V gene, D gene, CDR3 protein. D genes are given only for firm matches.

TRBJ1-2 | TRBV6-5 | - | ASSYTTGTYGYT
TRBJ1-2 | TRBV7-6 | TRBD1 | ASSPRQGLTNYGYT
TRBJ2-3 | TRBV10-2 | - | ASSGIPGIRDTQY
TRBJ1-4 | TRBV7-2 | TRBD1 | ASSQTGGIEKLF
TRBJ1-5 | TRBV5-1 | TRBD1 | ASSLTGGFNQPQH
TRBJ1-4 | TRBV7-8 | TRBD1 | ASSPPPGQGEKLF
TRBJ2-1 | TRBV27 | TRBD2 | ASSFGGGNYNEQF
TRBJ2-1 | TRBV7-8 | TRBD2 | ASSQPAGVGNEQF
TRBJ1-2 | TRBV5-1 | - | ASSLLGDYGYT
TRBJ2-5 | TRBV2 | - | ASSLSEETQY
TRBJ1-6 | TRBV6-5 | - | ASSSGGGGQEFPLH
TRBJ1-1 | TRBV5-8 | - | ASSLQGTDTEAF
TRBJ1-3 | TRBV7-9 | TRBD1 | ASSRGGAGGNTIY
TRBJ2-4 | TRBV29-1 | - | SVLLLAKNIQY
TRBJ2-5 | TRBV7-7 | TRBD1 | ATTHSPGTGETQY
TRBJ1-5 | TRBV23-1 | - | ATGTRASRGLWQPQH
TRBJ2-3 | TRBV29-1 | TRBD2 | SVEGVAGGHTDTQY
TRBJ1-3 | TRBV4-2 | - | ASSQDHAGRSGNTIY
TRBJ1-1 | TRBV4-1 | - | ERWVWEAF
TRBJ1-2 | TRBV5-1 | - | ASSLDEVDYT
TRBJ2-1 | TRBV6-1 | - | ASSLRTARAWEQF
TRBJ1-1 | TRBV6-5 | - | ASERSRVDGEAF
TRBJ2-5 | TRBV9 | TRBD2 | ASSALRLAGLETQY
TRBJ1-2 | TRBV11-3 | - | ASSSGEYGYT
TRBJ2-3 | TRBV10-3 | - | AIRQGGGTDTQY
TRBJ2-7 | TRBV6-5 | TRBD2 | ASRLGEGAANEQY
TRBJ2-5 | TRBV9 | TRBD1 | ASSASGGDQETQY
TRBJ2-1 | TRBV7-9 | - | ASSFPARGGNYNEQF
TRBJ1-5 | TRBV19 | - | ATTPKSAGQVSNQPQH
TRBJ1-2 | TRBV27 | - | ASSFAKDSLSYGYT
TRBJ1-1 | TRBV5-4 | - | ASSLSTPTEAF
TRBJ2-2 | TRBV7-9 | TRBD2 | ASSLPGGDTGELF
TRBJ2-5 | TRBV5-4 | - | ASSTAPQETQY
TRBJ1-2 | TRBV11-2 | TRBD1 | ASSGSTGASYGYT
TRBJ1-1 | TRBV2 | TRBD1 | ASSVRQGGTEAF
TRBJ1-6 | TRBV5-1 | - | ASSFQYSDGGSPLH
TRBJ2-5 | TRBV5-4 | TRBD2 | ASSLAGYEGEGTQY
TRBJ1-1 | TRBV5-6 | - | ASSSGATEAF
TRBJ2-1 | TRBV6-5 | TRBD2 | ASSLAGPSNEQF
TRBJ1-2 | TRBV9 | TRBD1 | ASSGGQVRT
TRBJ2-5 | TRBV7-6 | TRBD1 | ASSSRQGGTQY
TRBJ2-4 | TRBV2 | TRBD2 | ASSGDGLAGIKNIQY
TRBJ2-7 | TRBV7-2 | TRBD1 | ASSSRDRGPSGYEQY
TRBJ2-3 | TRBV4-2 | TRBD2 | ASSQESSGGLTDTQY
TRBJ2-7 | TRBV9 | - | ASSEQGLTYEQY
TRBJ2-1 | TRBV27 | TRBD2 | ASSLVAGNSYNEQF